This T cell receptor beta chain was recovered during a study of pediatric ulcerative colitis. Study outcomes and limitations: Blood samples from a couple of patients yielded substantially fewer templates and were excluded from blood-rectal overlap analysis. Two rectal CDR3 clonotypes occurred in all ulcerative colitis patients.

The CDR3 loop spans 15 amino acids. V dropped 6 bases and J dropped 0; count of bases not matched to a gene: 7. Germline V gene sequence: CDR1 SQVTM, CDR2 ANQGSEA. For this clone: Its antigen is unknown.

Some clones are missing from TCRdb's copy, which holds only in-frame ones; the method was immunoSEQ multiplex PCR. The sample lists some 50,000 clones, 60% to 85% occurring once. The rectum was sampled with one to two pinch biopsies at colonoscopy. The rearrangement uses TRBV29-1 and TRBJ1-2, with 10 bases matching TRBD1. The source of this sequence is a girl aged 5 to 17 with moderate ulcerative colitis. Sequencing used gut tissue. Here the CDR3 reads CSVPGQGNPNYGYTF. DNA of the CDR3: TGCAGCGTCCCGGGACAGGGGAACCCTAACTATGGCTACACCTTC.